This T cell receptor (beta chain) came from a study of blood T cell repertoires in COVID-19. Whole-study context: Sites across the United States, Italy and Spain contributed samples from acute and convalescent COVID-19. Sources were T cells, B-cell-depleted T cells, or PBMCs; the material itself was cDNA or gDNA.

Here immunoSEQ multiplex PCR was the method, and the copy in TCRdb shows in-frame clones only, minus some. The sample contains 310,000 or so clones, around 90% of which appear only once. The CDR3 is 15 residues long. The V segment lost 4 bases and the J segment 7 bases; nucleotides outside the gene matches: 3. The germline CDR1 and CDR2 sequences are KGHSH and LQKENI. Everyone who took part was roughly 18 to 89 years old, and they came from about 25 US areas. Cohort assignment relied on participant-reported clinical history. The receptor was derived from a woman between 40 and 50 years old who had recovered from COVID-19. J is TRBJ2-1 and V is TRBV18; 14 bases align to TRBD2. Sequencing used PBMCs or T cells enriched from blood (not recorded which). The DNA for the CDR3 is TGTGCCAGCTCACTTGGGACTAGCGGGGGAAATGAGCAGTTCTTC. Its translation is CASSLGTSGGNEQFF. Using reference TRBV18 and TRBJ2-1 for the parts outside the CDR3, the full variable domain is NAGVMQNPRHLVRRRGQEARLRCSPMKGHSHVYWYRQLPEEGLKFMVYLQKENIIDESGMPKERFSAEFPKEGPSILRIQQVVRGDSAAYFCASSLGTSGGNEQFFGPGTRLTVL.